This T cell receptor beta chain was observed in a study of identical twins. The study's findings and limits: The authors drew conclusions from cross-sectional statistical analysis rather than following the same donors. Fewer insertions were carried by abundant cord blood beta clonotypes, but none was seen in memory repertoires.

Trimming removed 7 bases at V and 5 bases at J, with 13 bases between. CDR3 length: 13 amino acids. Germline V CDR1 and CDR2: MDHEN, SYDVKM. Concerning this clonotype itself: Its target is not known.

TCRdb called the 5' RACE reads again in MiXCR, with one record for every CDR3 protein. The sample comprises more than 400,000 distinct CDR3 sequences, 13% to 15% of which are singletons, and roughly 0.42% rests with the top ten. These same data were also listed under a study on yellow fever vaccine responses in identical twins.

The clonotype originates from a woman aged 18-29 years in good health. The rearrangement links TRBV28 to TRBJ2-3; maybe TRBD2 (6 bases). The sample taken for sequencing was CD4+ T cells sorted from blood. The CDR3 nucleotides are TGTGCCAGCATCGGGACTCGTAGAGATACGCAGTATTTT. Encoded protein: CASIGTRRDTQYF.